This T cell receptor (beta chain) was found in a study of blood T cell repertoires in COVID-19. Study information: There were acute and convalescent COVID-19 samples, and they came from the United States, Italy and Spain. Nucleic acid was either cDNA or gDNA, and it came from T cells, B-cell-depleted T cells, or PBMCs.

The data were produced by immunoSEQ multiplex PCR, yet TCRdb's version contains in-frame clones alone and is incomplete. The sample consists of 250,000 to 350,000 clones, 85% to 90% of them appearing once. Categorization into cohorts depended on clinical history that participants reported. The V gene's germline CDR1 is MDHEN and CDR2 SYDVKM. Trimming took 7 bases from V and 0 from J; bases not matched to a gene: 7. The CDR3 has 17 amino acids. The chain is built from TRBV28 and TRBJ2-6, with TRBD1 matching over 9 bases. The sequenced sample was PBMCs or T cells enriched from blood (not recorded which). The TCR was taken from a woman in her late teens or twenties with acute COVID-19. Written as DNA, the CDR3 is TGTGCCAGCACTACGGGACAGGGACGCTCTGGGGCCAACGTCCTGACTTTC. It codes for CASTTGQGRSGANVLTF.